A single sample gave rise to the 3 T cell receptor beta chains below, sequenced in a study of control samples from healthy donors and cancer patients. TCRdb's copy holds only in-frame clones and misses some; the assay was immunoSEQ multiplex PCR. The data hold about 81,000 clones, with 94% observed a single time. The specimen sequenced was blood. The receptors were gathered from a young woman in good health.

The rearrangement uses TRBV7-3 and TRBJ2-1, with TRBD2 identical over 9 bases. With V trimmed by 1 base and J by 9 bases, 7 bases remained unmatched. Germline-derived CDR1 and CDR2 are SGHTA and FQGTGA. CDR3 length: 15 amino acids. CDR3 DNA: TGTGCCAGCAGCTTAATAGCGGGAGTAGGCGGTGAGCAGTTCTTC. Amino acids: CASSLIAGVGGEQFF.

This sequence joins TRBV5-1 and TRBJ2-1; no definite D call. Germline CDR1 reads SGHRS; CDR2 reads YFSETQ. The CDR3 runs to 14 residues. The V gene lost 0 bases and the J gene lost 7 bases, with 11 bases spanning the gap. CDR3 in DNA: TGCGCCAGCAGCTTGGCCGGTGCCGAAAATGAGCAGTTCTTC. This gives the protein CASSLAGAENEQFF.

This chain connects TRBV2 to TRBJ2-7; D is uncertain. This CDR3 region has 12 residues. Trimming removed 2 bases at V and 2 bases at J, with 4 bases between. Germline CDR1 is SNHLY and CDR2 is FYNNEI. Here the CDR3 DNA reads TGTGCCAGCAGTGAAATCCCCTACGAGCAGTACTTC. This sequence encodes CASSEIPYEQYF.